The 14 T cell receptor beta chains below come from one sample, sequenced in a study of T cells in Graves' hyperthyroidism and ophthalmopathy. RNA transcripts provided the source from which TCR beta CDR3 regions were amplified. The HTBI set primed first-round TCR CDR3 RT-PCR. Each CDR3 protein gets one entry after TCRdb re-called the multiplex PCR reads with MiXCR. Seen here are over 450,000 distinct CDR3 sequences, roughly an eighth observed once, and the top ten hold about 17%. Sequences were obtained from blood. Receptor source: a woman aged 18-29 years with Graves' hyperthyroidism.

The sample holds many counts of this clonotype. The V call is TRBV9, the J call TRBJ2-3, with 12 bases identical to TRBD2. Germline V gene sequence: CDR1 SGDLS, CDR2 YYNGEE. V lost 0 bases to trimming and J lost 3 bases; unmatched junction nucleotides: 8. This CDR3 spans 18 amino acids. The CDR3 coding sequence is TGTGCCAGCAGCGTAGCAGGTCTAGCGGGAGGGCCAACAGATACGCAGTATTTT. Translating it yields CASSVAGLAGGPTDTQYF.

The chain joins TRBV4-1 to TRBJ2-2; 9 nucleotides line up with TRBD2. The CDR3 runs to 16 residues. With 1 base clipped from V and 3 bases from J, the junction kept 3 bases outside the gene matches. Germline V gene sequence: CDR1 MGHRA, CDR2 YSYEKL. This CDR3 reads CASSQVSGRHTGELFF. In nucleotides, the CDR3 is TGCGCCAGCAGCCAAGTTAGCGGGAGACACACCGGGGAGCTGTTTTTT.

The chain couples TRBV20-1 to TRBJ2-5, with 8 bases aligning to TRBD2. Germline V gene lookup returns CDR1 DFQATT and CDR2 SNEGSKA (reference sequence). The CDR3 is 15 residues long. The trim removed 3 bases at V and 0 bases at J, leaving 6 bases unmatched. In DNA form, the CDR3 reads TGCAGTGCTAGCGTGGCGGGGGGAAACCAAGAGACCCAGTACTTC. Protein sequence: CSASVAGGNQETQYF.

This clonotype was picked up a small number of times. The chain carries TRBV6-1 and TRBJ1-5; no definite D call. This CDR3 region has 13 residues. The germline CDR1 and CDR2 sequences are MNHNS and SASEGT. The V end was cut by 8 bases, the J end by 1 base, with 9 bases between. CDR3 sequence: CASCWTSNQPQHF. The CDR3 DNA reads as TGTGCCAGCTGTTGGACCAGCAATCAGCCCCAGCATTTT.

This clonotype occurred many times. The chain is built from TRBV7-2 and TRBJ2-7; perhaps D is TRBD1 or TRBD2 (5 bases each). Germline loops: CDR1 SGHTA, CDR2 FQGNSA. V was shortened by 2 bases and J by 3 bases, with 11 bases between the two germline ends. CDR3 length equals 14 residues. The CDR3 bases are TGTGCCAGCAGCTTAAGGTGGGACGACTACGAGCAGTACTTC. It codes for CASSLRWDDYEQYF. Drawing the rest from reference TRBV7-2 and TRBJ2-7, the complete variable domain is GAGVSQSPSNKVTEKGKDVELRCDPISGHTALYWYRQSLGQGLEFLIYFQGNSAPDKSGLPSDRFSAERTGGSVSTLTIQRTQQEDSAVYLCASSLRWDDYEQYFGPGTRLTVT.

At least ten counts were recorded for this clonotype. The V call is TRBV7-9, the J call TRBJ2-3; D might be TRBD1 or TRBD2, each matching 6 bases. CDR3 size: 16 residues. The ends were cut back, 5 bases at V and 2 bases at J, with 17 bases in the middle. Germline loops: CDR1 SEHNR, CDR2 FQNEAQ (reference sequence). CDR3 bases: TGTGCCAGCAGCATAACAGGGTCGGGAGTCACAGATACGCAGTATTTT. This codes for CASSITGSGVTDTQYF.

The chain is built from TRBV5-1 and TRBJ2-5; D call uncertain. Germline assignment: CDR1 SGHRS and CDR2 YFSETQ. CDR3 length equals 13 residues. With 4 bases removed from V and 5 bases from J, the gap between germline ends came to 12 bases. The CDR3 sequence: CASSRTREETQYF. DNA for the CDR3: TGCGCCAGCAGCCGCACGCGCGAGGAGACCCAGTACTTC.

V gene TRBV6-1 combines with J gene TRBJ2-7; 13 bases match TRBD2. Germline V gene data show CDR1 as MNHNS and CDR2 as SASEGT. The CDR3 has 16 residues. CDR3 DNA sequence: TGTACCAGCAGCTCCGCCGGGACTAGCGGGATCAGCGAGCAGTACGTC. It specifies CTSSSAGTSGISEQYV.

This chain joins TRBV14 and TRBJ2-4; 12 nucleotides align to TRBD2. CDR1 and CDR2 from the germline V gene are SGHDN and FVKESK. The V segment lost 4 bases and the J segment 2 bases; nucleotides outside the gene matches: 3. The CDR3 sequence is 16 residues long. CDR3 coding DNA: TGTGCCAGCAGCCTACTAGCGGGAGGCCCCAAAAACATTCAGTACTTC. Its protein is CASSLLAGGPKNIQYF.

This clonotype was seen at least ten times. The chain couples TRBV10-3 to TRBJ2-5; the match to TRBD2 covers 8 bases. CDR3 length: 14 amino acids. Germline CDR1 ENHRY, CDR2 SYGVKD. J gave up 2 bases and V 7 bases, and 6 bases lay outside the gene matches. CDR3 bases: TGTGCCATCAAAGAAAGACTAGCGCAAGAGACCCAGTACTTC. Its translation is CAIKERLAQETQYF.

This clonotype was counted many times. The V call is TRBV7-3, the J call TRBJ2-7; 7 bases agree with TRBD1. The trim removed 5 bases at V and 3 bases at J, leaving 10 bases unmatched. CDR1 and CDR2 (germline): SGHTA, FQGTGA. The CDR3 totals 15 residues. The DNA for the CDR3 is TGTGCCAGCAGCCTAGGGCCGGGACAGAACTACGAGCAGTACGTC. This encodes CASSLGPGQNYEQYV.

Worth noting for this clonotype: A much more abundant neighbour one base away suggests this may be a read error. The chain combines TRBV7-2 with TRBJ2-7; D is perhaps TRBD2 (7 bases). Germline V gene sequence: CDR1 SGHTA, CDR2 FQGNSA. This CDR3 is 16 amino acids long. The CDR3 region has the DNA TGTGCCAGCAGCTTCGGGTACGGGGGGCCCCTCTACGAGCAGTGCGTC. Amino acids: CASSFGYGGPLYEQCV.

The CDR3, as DNA: TGTGCCAGCAGCACCGGGACTAGCGGGAGCGGGCCCCGCGGTACGCAGTATTTT. Its translation is CASSTGTSGSGPRGTQYF. The genes are TRBV6-2 or TRBV6-3 and TRBJ2-3, with TRBD2 matching over 14 bases. CDR1 is MNHEY and CDR2 is SVGEGT in the germline V gene. CDR3 length: 18 amino acids. V shed 6 bases and J 8 bases; nucleotides not matched to a gene: 16.

This clonotype was detected ten times or more. The chain joins TRBV14 to TRBJ2-7, with 8 positions matching TRBD1. With 3 bases clipped from V and 3 bases from J, the junction kept 7 bases outside the gene matches. Germline lookup yields CDR1 SGHDN and CDR2 FVKESK. This CDR3 contains 15 residues. CDR3 nucleotide sequence: TGTGCCAGCAGCCAGGCCGGGACAGGAAACTACGAGCAGTACTTC. It encodes CASSQAGTGNYEQYF.